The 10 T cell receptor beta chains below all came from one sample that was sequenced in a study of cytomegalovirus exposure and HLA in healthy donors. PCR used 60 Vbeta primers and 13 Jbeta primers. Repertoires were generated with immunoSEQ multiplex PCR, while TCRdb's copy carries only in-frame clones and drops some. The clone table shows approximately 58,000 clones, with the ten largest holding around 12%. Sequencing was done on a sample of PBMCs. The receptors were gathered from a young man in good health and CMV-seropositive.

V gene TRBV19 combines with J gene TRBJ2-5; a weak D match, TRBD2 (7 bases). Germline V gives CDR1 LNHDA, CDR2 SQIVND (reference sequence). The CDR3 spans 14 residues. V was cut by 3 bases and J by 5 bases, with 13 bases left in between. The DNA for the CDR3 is TGTGCCAGTAGTATGGGACTAAGGGGGGAGACCCAGTACTTC. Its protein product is CASSMGLRGETQYF.

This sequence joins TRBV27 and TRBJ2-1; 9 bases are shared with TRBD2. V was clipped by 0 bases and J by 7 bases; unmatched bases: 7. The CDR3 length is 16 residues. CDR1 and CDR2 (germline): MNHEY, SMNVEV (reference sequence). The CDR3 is CASSLSIVAGVNEQFF. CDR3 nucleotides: TGTGCCAGCAGTTTATCGATAGTAGCGGGAGTAAATGAGCAGTTCTTC.

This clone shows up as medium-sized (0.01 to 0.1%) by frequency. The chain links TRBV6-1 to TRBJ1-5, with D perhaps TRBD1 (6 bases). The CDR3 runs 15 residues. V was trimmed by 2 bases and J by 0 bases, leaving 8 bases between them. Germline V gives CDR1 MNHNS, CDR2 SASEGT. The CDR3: CASSEQTGSNQPQHF. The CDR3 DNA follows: TGTGCCAGCAGTGAACAGACAGGTAGCAATCAGCCCCAGCATTTT.

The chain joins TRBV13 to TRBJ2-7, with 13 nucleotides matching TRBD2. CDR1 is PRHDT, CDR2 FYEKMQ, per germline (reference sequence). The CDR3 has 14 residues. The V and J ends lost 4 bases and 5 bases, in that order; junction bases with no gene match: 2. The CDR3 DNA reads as TGTGCCAGCAGCTCCGGACTAGCGGGAGACGAGCAGTACTTC. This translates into CASSSGLAGDEQYF.

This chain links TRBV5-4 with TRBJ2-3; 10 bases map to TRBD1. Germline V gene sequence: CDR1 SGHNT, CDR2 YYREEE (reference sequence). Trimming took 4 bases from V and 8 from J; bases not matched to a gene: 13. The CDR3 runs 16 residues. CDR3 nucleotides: TGTGCCAGCAGCAGCGGGGACAGGGGTATTCGAGGTACGCAGTATTTT. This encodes CASSSGDRGIRGTQYF.

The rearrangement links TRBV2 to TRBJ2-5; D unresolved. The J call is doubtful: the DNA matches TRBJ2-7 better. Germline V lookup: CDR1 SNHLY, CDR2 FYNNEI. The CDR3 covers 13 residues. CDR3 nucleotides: TGTGCCAGCAGTGAAGGGAGAGCCTACGAGCAGTACTTC. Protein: CASSEGRAYEQYF.

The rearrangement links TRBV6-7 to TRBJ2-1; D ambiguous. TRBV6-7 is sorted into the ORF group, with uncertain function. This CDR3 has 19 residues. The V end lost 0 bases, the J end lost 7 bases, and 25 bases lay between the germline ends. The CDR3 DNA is TGTGCCAGCAGTTACTCGAGGAGTGCGGCCTCAACTCGTAGGAATGAGCAGTTCTTC. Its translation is CASSYSRSAASTRRNEQFF.

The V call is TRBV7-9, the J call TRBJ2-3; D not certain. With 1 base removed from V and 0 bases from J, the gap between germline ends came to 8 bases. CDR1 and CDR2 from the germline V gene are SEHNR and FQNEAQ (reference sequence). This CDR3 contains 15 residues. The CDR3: CASSLGRLSTDTQYF. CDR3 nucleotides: TGTGCCAGCAGCTTAGGGAGACTCAGCACAGATACGCAGTATTTT.

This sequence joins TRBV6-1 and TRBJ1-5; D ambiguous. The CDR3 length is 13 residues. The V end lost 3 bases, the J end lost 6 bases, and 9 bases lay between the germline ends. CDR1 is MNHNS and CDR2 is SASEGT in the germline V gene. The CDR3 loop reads CASSDWEGQPQHF. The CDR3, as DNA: TGTGCCAGCAGTGACTGGGAGGGTCAGCCCCAGCATTTT.

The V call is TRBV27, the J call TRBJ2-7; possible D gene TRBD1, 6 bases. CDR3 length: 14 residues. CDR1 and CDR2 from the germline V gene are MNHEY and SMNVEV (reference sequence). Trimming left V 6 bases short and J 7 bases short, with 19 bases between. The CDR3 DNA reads TGTGCCAGCAGGAGCCCCGACAGGCGAAGTGAGCAGTACTTC. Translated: CASRSPDRRSEQYF.